The 20 T cell receptor beta chains reported below all come from one sample, sequenced in a study of CD8 T cells in ankylosing spondylitis. Study results and caveats: Within ankylosing spondylitis blood, a TCR beta motif made up of under 10 highly homologous variants appeared to be characteristic.

No antigen has been assigned to these receptors. TCRdb used MiXCR to reprocess the 5' RACE reads, holding one entry per CDR3 protein. The profile shows 450,000 or so distinct CDR3 sequences, about 25% of them singletons. Specimen: blood, either unsorted or a sorted T cell fraction (not recorded which). Every receptor here comes from a male donor with ankylosing spondylitis.

This chain uses TRBV11-2 with TRBJ2-5; TRBD1 might be the D (6 bases). V lost 5 bases and J lost 0, with 13 bases in between. Germline-derived CDR1 and CDR2 are SGHAT and FQNNGV. This CDR3 has 15 amino acids. The CDR3 loop is CASSQGQVYQETQYF. CDR3 sequence (DNA): TGTGCCAGCAGCCAGGGGCAGGTGTACCAAGAGACCCAGTACTTC.

This chain uses TRBV6-1 with TRBJ1-4, with 8 nucleotides matching TRBD1. There are 15 residues in the CDR3. Germline assignment: CDR1 MNHNS and CDR2 SASEGT. V shed 4 bases, J shed 8 bases, and the junction held 9 bases outside the gene matches. The CDR3 is CASSVRRTGPEKLFF. Here the CDR3 DNA reads TGTGCCAGCAGTGTCCGGCGGACAGGGCCAGAAAAACTGTTTTTT.

The chain has TRBV20-1 and TRBJ2-1; D not certain. The CDR3 totals 12 residues. Germline V lookup: CDR1 DFQATT, CDR2 SNEGSKA (reference sequence). Here the CDR3 DNA reads TGCGGAAGCAGGAGCTCCTACAATGAGCAGTTCTTC. Translation gives CGSRSSYNEQFF.

V gene TRBV20-1 combines with J gene TRBJ1-6; no clear D gene. The CDR3 extends over 12 amino acids. Germline lookup yields CDR1 DFQATT and CDR2 SNEGSKA (reference sequence). Trimming took off 3 bases at V and 9 bases at J, with 9 bases between the two ends. Written as DNA, the CDR3 is TGCAGTGCTAGTAAGACGGCTTCACCCCTCCACTTT. Translation: CSASKTASPLHF.

V and J are TRBV27 and TRBJ2-7, with D perhaps being TRBD1 or TRBD2 (5 bases each). This CDR3 is 15 amino acids long. Germline V gives CDR1 MNHEY, CDR2 SMNVEV (reference sequence). The ends were cut back, 2 bases at V and 3 bases at J, with 14 bases in the middle. Here the CDR3 DNA reads TGTGCCAGCAGTTTAAAGTCTCGGGGCAACTACGAGCAGTACGTC. This encodes CASSLKSRGNYEQYV.

This clonotype was seen more than once but under ten times. The chain couples TRBV6-1 to TRBJ1-1; D perhaps matches TRBD1 (5 bases). Germline V gives CDR1 MNHNS, CDR2 SASEGT. The CDR3 sequence is 12 residues long. V lost 8 bases and J lost 3, with 10 bases in between. This CDR3 is CASSGGDTEAFF. For the CDR3, the DNA is TGTGCCAGCTCGGGGGGAGACACTGAAGCTTTCTTT.

The genes are TRBV10-2 and TRBJ2-7; D gene unclear. V was clipped by 5 bases and J by 3 bases, with 11 bases between them. Germline loops: CDR1 WSHSY, CDR2 SAAADI. CDR3 length: 13 residues. The CDR3 spells CASSPGPLYEQYF. CDR3 sequence (DNA): TGCGCCAGCAGTCCCGGGCCCCTCTACGAGCAGTACTTC.

This sequence joins TRBV15 and TRBJ2-5; the match to TRBD2 covers 12 bases. In germline, CDR1 is LNHNV, CDR2 YYDKDF (reference sequence). V was pared by 2 bases and J by 5 bases, with 9 bases of the junction left unmatched. The CDR3 has 17 amino acids. CDR3 bases: TGTGCCACCAGCAGACTCAGGACTAGCGGGGTTGGGGAGACCCAGTACTTC. Translation: CATSRLRTSGVGETQYF.

V usage is TRBV20-1 and J usage is TRBJ2-3; D is possibly TRBD2 (5 bases). Germline values: CDR1 DFQATT, CDR2 SNEGSKA (reference sequence). The CDR3 length is 15 residues. Trimming removed 6 bases from V and 5 bases from J, with 21 bases in between. The CDR3 spells CSARVGAAPGDTQYF. As DNA, the CDR3 is TGCAGTGCGAGGGTTGGTGCGGCGCCAGGAGATACGCAGTATTTT.

The rearrangement links TRBV7-2 to TRBJ2-7; 10 bases fit TRBD1. This CDR3 comprises 15 residues. Germline CDR1 is SGHTA and CDR2 is FQGNSA. The V and J ends lost 1 base and 2 bases, in that order; junction bases with no gene match: 2. CDR3 protein: CASSLDGTGAYEQYF. CDR3 DNA: TGTGCCAGCAGCTTAGATGGGACAGGGGCCTACGAGCAGTACTTC. The entire variable domain, with the rest obtained from reference TRBV7-2 and TRBJ2-7, is as follows: GAGVSQSPSNKVTEKGKDVELRCDPISGHTALYWYRQSLGQGLEFLIYFQGNSAPDKSGLPSDRFSAERTGGSVSTLTIQRTQQEDSAVYLCASSLDGTGAYEQYFGPGTRLTVT.

This rearrangement joins TRBV12-3 or TRBV12-4 to TRBJ1-2; D gene unclear. The CDR3 length is 14 residues. Trimming took 3 bases from V and 6 from J, leaving 14 bases between them. CDR3 amino acids: CASSFRGGGNGYTF. For the CDR3, the DNA is TGTGCCAGCAGTTTCCGCGGTGGCGGGAATGGCTACACCTTC.

The V and J genes are TRBV15 and TRBJ2-7; D remains ambiguous. Trimming took 3 bases from V and 0 from J, leaving 12 bases between them. The V gene's germline CDR1 is LNHNV and CDR2 YYDKDF (reference sequence). There are 15 residues in the CDR3. The CDR3 DNA reads as TGTGCCACCAGCAGGGCTACCGGGTTCTCCTACGAGCAGTACTTC. It codes for CATSRATGFSYEQYF.

This rearrangement joins TRBV10-2 to TRBJ1-2; 10 bases match TRBD1. The V segment lost 3 bases and the J segment 2 bases; nucleotides outside the gene matches: 12. Per germline, CDR1 WSHSY and CDR2 SAAADI. This CDR3 contains 18 residues. The CDR3 is CASSDTGTGEIINYGYTF. DNA for the CDR3: TGCGCCAGCAGTGACACGGGGACAGGGGAGATTATAAACTATGGCTACACCTTC.

V gene TRBV20-1 combines with J gene TRBJ2-5; 11 bases map to TRBD2. Germline CDR1 DFQATT, CDR2 SNEGSKA (reference sequence). CDR3 size: 13 residues. Trimming cost V 4 bases and J 3 bases; bases outside gene matches: 1. The DNA of the CDR3 is TGCAGTGCTACACTAGCGGGAGAAGAGACCCAGTACTTC. It yields the protein CSATLAGEETQYF.

J is TRBJ2-1 and V is TRBV29-1; no reliable D call. V lost 5 bases to trimming and J lost 4 bases, with 18 bases between them. The V gene's germline CDR1 is SQVTM and CDR2 ANQGSEA. This CDR3 comprises 15 residues. CDR3 amino acids: CSVRHPKPLYNEQFF. CDR3 nucleotide sequence: TGCAGCGTTCGCCACCCTAAGCCGCTATACAATGAGCAGTTCTTC.

The chain carries TRBV7-2 and TRBJ2-5, with 10 bases fitting TRBD2. The germline CDR1 and CDR2 sequences are SGHTA and FQGNSA. This CDR3 has 16 amino acids. With V trimmed by 4 bases and J by 2 bases, 7 bases remained unmatched. Written as DNA, the CDR3 is TGTGCCAGCAGCTCTTTTGGGACTAGCGAACAAGAGACCCAGTACTTC. Amino acids: CASSSFGTSEQETQYF. Based on the CDR3 plus reference TRBV7-2 and TRBJ2-5, the full variable domain is GAGVSQSPSNKVTEKGKDVELRCDPISGHTALYWYRQSLGQGLEFLIYFQGNSAPDKSGLPSDRFSAERTGGSVSTLTIQRTQQEDSAVYLCASSSFGTSEQETQYFGPGTRLLVL.

This clonotype was found a few times. The V and J genes are TRBV5-1 and TRBJ1-1; D gene ambiguous. V shed 1 base and J shed 3 bases, with 10 bases lying between them. The CDR3 extends over 14 amino acids. CDR1 is SGHRS, CDR2 YFSETQ, per germline. This chain's CDR3 is CASSLQPPHTEAFF. The CDR3 DNA sequence: TGCGCCAGCAGCTTGCAACCACCCCACACTGAAGCTTTCTTT.

The chain has TRBV13 and TRBJ1-1, with no clear D. CDR1 and CDR2 from the germline V gene are PRHDT and FYEKMQ (reference sequence). Trimming cost V 0 bases and J 7 bases, with 9 bases left between them. This CDR3 spans 13 amino acids. The CDR3: CASSLGVFGEAFF. CDR3 coding DNA: TGTGCCAGCAGCTTAGGGGTGTTTGGTGAAGCTTTCTTT.

The V and J genes are TRBV3-1 and TRBJ2-3; D is undetermined. The CDR3 totals 15 residues. The germline CDR1 and CDR2 sequences are LGHDT and YNNKEL (reference sequence). V was trimmed by 3 bases and J by 0 bases, leaving 10 bases between them. The CDR3 spells CASSHSSPSTDTQYF. The CDR3 DNA follows: TGTGCCAGCAGCCATTCCAGTCCTAGCACAGATACGCAGTATTTT.

The rearrangement uses TRBV20-1 and TRBJ2-7; D perhaps matches TRBD1 (5 bases). Germline CDR1 DFQATT, CDR2 SNEGSKA (reference sequence). Trimming took 3 bases from V and 4 from J, leaving 10 bases between them. The CDR3 has 12 amino acids. This CDR3 reads CSASDRTYEQYF. The CDR3 bases are TGCAGTGCTAGTGACAGAACGTACGAGCAGTACTTC.